Presented here are 21 T cell receptor beta chains from one specimen sequenced in a study of T cell responses to AZD1222 COVID-19 vaccine. TCRdb's table, derived via immunoSEQ multiplex PCR, lists solely in-frame clones and lacks some. The sample lists more than 95,000 clones, approximately 91% occurring once. The specimen was peripheral blood, collected on day 0 of AZD1222 vaccination. These TCRs come from an adult in good health.

This chain connects TRBV6-5 to TRBJ1-1, with 7 bases fitting TRBD1. CDR3 size: 13 residues. Per germline, CDR1 MNHEY and CDR2 SVGAGI. The J segment lost 0 bases and the V segment lost 7 bases, leaving 2 bases of the junction unmatched. This CDR3 is CASNTGVNTEAFF. The DNA of the CDR3 is TGTGCCAGCAATACAGGGGTGAACACTGAAGCTTTCTTT.

The chain has TRBV9 and TRBJ2-1, with TRBD2 matching over 9 bases. Per germline, CDR1 SGDLS and CDR2 YYNGEE. This CDR3 is 15 amino acids long. V was pared by 0 bases and J by 9 bases, with 7 bases of the junction left unmatched. The CDR3 region has the DNA TGTGCCAGCAGCGTAGACAGCGGGGGGCACAGTGAGCAGTTCTTC. Its translation is CASSVDSGGHSEQFF.

The chain uses TRBV6-5 and TRBJ1-2; D is possibly TRBD1 (5 bases). This CDR3 region has 15 residues. Germline-derived CDR1 and CDR2 are MNHEY and SVGAGI. Trimming cost V 0 bases and J 2 bases, with 10 bases left between them. This CDR3 is CASSYSGQGNYGYTF. For the CDR3, the DNA is TGTGCCAGCAGTTACTCCGGTCAGGGAAACTATGGCTACACCTTC.

This sequence joins TRBV18 and TRBJ2-5, with D tentatively TRBD1 (6 bases). V was trimmed by 2 bases and J by 1 base, leaving 8 bases between them. The CDR3 has 14 residues. CDR1 is KGHSH, CDR2 LQKENI, per germline. The CDR3 sequence: CASSPGQPQETQYF. As DNA, the CDR3 is TGTGCCAGCTCACCAGGACAGCCCCAAGAGACCCAGTACTTC.

This rearrangement joins TRBV2 to TRBJ1-5, with a tentative D call TRBD1 (5 bases). The V gene's germline CDR1 is SNHLY and CDR2 FYNNEI. The CDR3 sequence is 14 residues long. The V and J ends lost 4 bases and 5 bases respectively, with 12 bases between them. DNA for the CDR3: TGTGCCAGCAGTGCCACGGAGGGGTATCAGCCCCAGCATTTT. Translation gives CASSATEGYQPQHF. Full variable domain (rest looked up from reference TRBV2 and TRBJ1-5): EPEVTQTPSHQVTQMGQEVILRCVPISNHLYFYWYRQILGQKVEFLVSFYNNEISEKSEIFDDQFSVERPDGSNFTLKIRSTKLEDSAMYFCASSATEGYQPQHFGDGTRLSIL.

The chain employs TRBV5-1 and TRBJ2-2, with no clear D. Trimming took off 0 bases at V and 6 bases at J, with 18 bases between the two ends. Germline V CDR1 and CDR2: SGHRS, YFSETQ. The CDR3 totals 17 residues. CDR3 sequence: CASSLAGLLGGSGELFF. The CDR3 region has the DNA TGCGCCAGCAGCTTGGCTGGTCTTCTGGGTGGATCCGGGGAGCTGTTTTTT.

CDR3 nucleotides: TGTGCCAGCAGCTGGACGGGGGCAGCAGATACGCAGTATTTT. Translation: CASSWTGAADTQYF. V gene TRBV7-9 combines with J gene TRBJ2-3; D could derive from TRBD1 or TRBD2 (6 bases each). CDR3 length equals 14 residues. Germline-derived CDR1 and CDR2 are SEHNR and FQNEAQ (reference sequence). With 4 bases removed from V and 4 bases from J, the gap between germline ends came to 12 bases.

The rearrangement links TRBV2 to TRBJ1-5; no clear D gene. Trimming cost V 3 bases and J 5 bases, with 5 bases left between them. CDR1 is SNHLY and CDR2 is FYNNEI in the germline V gene. There are 12 residues in the CDR3. CDR3 DNA: TGTGCCAGCAGTGAGGGGTATCAGCCCCAGCATTTT. It translates to CASSEGYQPQHF.

V gene TRBV5-1 combines with J gene TRBJ2-6; possible D gene TRBD2, 6 bases. The CDR3 extends over 18 amino acids. Germline loops: CDR1 SGHRS, CDR2 YFSETQ. V was shortened by 0 bases and J by 0 bases, with 13 bases between the two germline ends. The CDR3 DNA is TGCGCCAGCAGCTTGGGGGGGACTGCTAGCTCTGGGGCCAACGTCCTGACTTTC. Translated: CASSLGGTASSGANVLTF. The variable domain in full, completed from reference TRBV5-1 and TRBJ2-6, reads KAGVTQTPRYLIKTRGQQVTLSCSPISGHRSVSWYQQTPGQGLQFLFEYFSETQRNKGNFPGRFSGRQFSNSRSEMNVSTLELGDSALYLCASSLGGTASSGANVLTFGAGSRLTVL.

For this clone: Additional DNA sequences in this sample encode the identical CDR3. The chain is built from TRBV2 and TRBJ1-3, with D uncertain. Germline lookup yields CDR1 SNHLY and CDR2 FYNNEI. V shed 11 bases and J shed 0 bases, with 14 bases lying between them. This CDR3 comprises 14 residues. The CDR3 nucleotides read TGTGCCCGCTCCACGGGAGACTCTGGAAACACCATATATTTT. It encodes CARSTGDSGNTIYF.

This clone was observed a handful of times. The chain links TRBV7-8 to TRBJ1-1, with 9 bases that match TRBD1. Trimming at V came to 5 bases and at J to 4 bases, leaving 5 bases not matched to a gene. The CDR3 runs 14 residues. Germline V gene sequence: CDR1 SGHVS, CDR2 FQNEAQ. The CDR3 coding sequence is TGTGCCAGCAGCCCGGGACAGGGCGCCACTGAAGCTTTCTTT. Translating it yields CASSPGQGATEAFF.

The chain is built from TRBV3-1 (or the pseudogene TRBV3-2) and TRBJ1-5; D remains ambiguous. The CDR3 is 14 amino acids. CDR1 is LGHDT, CDR2 YNNKEL, per germline (reference sequence). The V end was cut by 0 bases, the J end by 3 bases, with 6 bases between. CDR3 amino acids: CASSQDSYNQPQHF. CDR3 nucleotides: TGTGCCAGCAGCCAAGACAGCTACAATCAGCCCCAGCATTTT.

The gene calls are TRBV19 and TRBJ1-5; D is uncertain. The CDR3 consists of 13 residues. The germline gives CDR1 LNHDA, CDR2 SQIVND (reference sequence). Trimming removed 2 bases at V and 7 bases at J, with 9 bases between. The chain's CDR3 is CASSISDFQPQHF. CDR3 nucleotide sequence: TGTGCCAGTAGTATATCAGATTTCCAGCCCCAGCATTTT. The whole variable domain, remainder taken from reference TRBV19 and TRBJ1-5, is DGGITQSPKYLFRKEGQNVTLSCEQNLNHDAMYWYRQDPGQGLRLIYYSQIVNDFQKGDIAEGYSVSREKKESFPLTVTSAQKNPTAFYLCASSISDFQPQHFGDGTRLSIL.

This sequence joins TRBV24-1 and TRBJ2-2; 9 positions agree with TRBD1. This CDR3 has 15 residues. The ends lost 4 bases at V and 8 bases at J; junction bases unmatched: 7. Germline V lookup: CDR1 KGHDR, CDR2 SFDVKD. CDR3 DNA: TGTGCCACCAGTGACCCGGGACAGGGTTCAGGGGAGCTGTTTTTT. Its translation: CATSDPGQGSGELFF.

The chain employs TRBV2 and TRBJ1-3; D ambiguous. The CDR3 is 16 residues long. Per the germline V gene, CDR1 is SNHLY and CDR2 is FYNNEI. Trimming stripped 3 bases from V and 0 bases from J, with 12 bases between. The CDR3: CASSDRTRSSGNTIYF. CDR3 in DNA: TGTGCCAGCAGTGACCGAACGAGGAGCTCTGGAAACACCATATATTTT.

The chain is built from TRBV5-1 and TRBJ2-1; 9 nucleotides agree with TRBD1. CDR1 and CDR2 from the germline V gene are SGHRS and YFSETQ. This CDR3 has 16 amino acids. The V gene end was trimmed by 1 base and the J gene end by 6 bases; junction bases not matched to a gene: 8. The CDR3 loop reads CASSLSPGTGFNEQFF. CDR3 sequence (DNA): TGCGCCAGCAGCTTGAGTCCCGGGACAGGGTTCAATGAGCAGTTCTTC. The whole variable domain, remainder taken from reference TRBV5-1 and TRBJ2-1, is KAGVTQTPRYLIKTRGQQVTLSCSPISGHRSVSWYQQTPGQGLQFLFEYFSETQRNKGNFPGRFSGRQFSNSRSEMNVSTLELGDSALYLCASSLSPGTGFNEQFFGPGTRLTVL.

The chain joins TRBV7-9 to TRBJ2-1; 11 positions agree with TRBD1. The germline V gene encodes CDR1 SEHNR and CDR2 FQNEAQ (reference sequence). Trimming at V came to 2 bases and at J to 6 bases, leaving 6 bases not matched to a gene. This CDR3 has 16 amino acids. CDR3 region: CASSLTGQGAGNEQFF. The CDR3 DNA reads TGTGCCAGCAGCTTAACCGGACAGGGGGCAGGCAATGAGCAGTTCTTC. The variable domain in full, completed from reference TRBV7-9 and TRBJ2-1, reads DTGVSQNPRHKITKRGQNVTFRCDPISEHNRLYWYRQTLGQGPEFLTYFQNEAQLEKSRLLSDRFSAERPKGSFSTLEIQRTEQGDSAMYLCASSLTGQGAGNEQFFGPGTRLTVL.

This chain uses TRBV5-1 with TRBJ2-7; 10 nucleotides align to TRBD2. The CDR3 contains 18 residues. Trimming at V came to 0 bases and at J to 4 bases, leaving 13 bases not matched to a gene. Germline V gene sequence: CDR1 SGHRS, CDR2 YFSETQ. The CDR3 reads CASSLEVGRSGRSYEQYF. The CDR3, as DNA: TGCGCCAGCAGCTTGGAGGTTGGACGTAGCGGGAGGTCGTACGAGCAGTACTTC.

V usage is TRBV12-5 and J usage is TRBJ2-7; unclear D gene. CDR1 and CDR2 (germline): LGHNT, FRNRAP. The length of the CDR3 is 11 residues. V dropped 1 base and J dropped 3 bases, with 1 base sitting between them. The CDR3 loop is CASGLGYEQYF. CDR3 nucleotide sequence: TGTGCTAGTGGTTTGGGCTACGAGCAGTACTTC.

This clone was seen a single time. The chain is built from TRBV5-1 and TRBJ2-1, with TRBD2 matching over 12 bases. The germline CDR1 and CDR2 sequences are SGHRS and YFSETQ. V shed 3 bases, J shed 4 bases, and the junction held 5 bases outside the gene matches. This CDR3 has 16 amino acids. CDR3 DNA sequence: TGCGCCAGCAGCTCACTAGCGGGAGGCGGGTACAATGAGCAGTTCTTC. Translation gives CASSSLAGGGYNEQFF. The complete variable domain, with remaining parts taken from reference TRBV5-1 and TRBJ2-1, reads KAGVTQTPRYLIKTRGQQVTLSCSPISGHRSVSWYQQTPGQGLQFLFEYFSETQRNKGNFPGRFSGRQFSNSRSEMNVSTLELGDSALYLCASSSLAGGGYNEQFFGPGTRLTVL.

This clone was picked up a small number of times. The gene calls are TRBV12-3 or TRBV12-4 and TRBJ1-2; 7 nucleotides align to TRBD1. Germline trimming cut 6 bases from V and 8 bases from J; bases unmatched to any gene: 9. The CDR3 covers 13 residues. CDR3 loop: CASSATGEGGYTF. CDR3 nucleotide sequence: TGTGCCAGCAGCGCTACAGGGGAGGGCGGCTACACCTTC.